The next 20 T cell receptor beta chains were all read from a single sample in a study of T cell repertoires in cytomegalovirus infection. MiXCR was run by TCRdb on the reads, yielding one entry per CDR3 protein. The table has about 830,000 distinct CDR3 sequences, approximately 30% seen once. These receptors' antigens are unknown. Sample: cultured CD8+ T cells from PBMCs, taken from culture after CMV antigen stimulation. All receptors derive from a human donor in good health (CMV status not recorded). Some clones in this sample may be carry-over from other donors' samples.

With regard to this clonotype: A much larger clone sits a single nucleotide away, making a read error possible. The rearrangement joins TRBV6-5 to TRBJ1-2; D may be TRBD1 (5 bases). The CDR3 has 15 residues. The germline CDR1 and CDR2 sequences are MNHEY and SVGAGI. The CDR3 reads CVSRNSRDPPGGYTF. In DNA, the CDR3 is TGTGTCAGCCGGAATTCCCGGGACCCTCCCGGTGGCTACACCTTC.

A remark on this clonotype: A much larger clone differs by one base, so this may be a read error. The V and J genes are TRBV7-2 and TRBJ2-7; D is possibly TRBD1 (5 bases). The CDR3 is made up of 13 amino acids. Germline V gene data show CDR1 as SGHTA and CDR2 as FQGNSA. CDR3 region: CASSSTVGYVQYV. DNA for the CDR3: TGTGCCAGCAGCTCGACAGTGGGTTACGTGCAGTACGTC.

This clonotype was counted a few times. The chain uses TRBV19 and TRBJ2-3; the match to TRBD2 covers 8 bases. V lost 5 bases and J lost 4; bases outside the gene matches: 5. Germline V gene lookup returns CDR1 LNHDA and CDR2 SQIVND (reference sequence). CDR3 length: 14 amino acids. The chain's CDR3 is CASSALGRADTQYF. For the CDR3, the DNA is TGTGCCAGTAGTGCCCTCGGGAGGGCAGATACGCAGTATTTT.

This chain joins TRBV28 and TRBJ2-3, with a weak D call TRBD2 (5 bases). Germline V gene lookup returns CDR1 MDHEN and CDR2 SYDVKM. V shed 3 bases and J shed 5 bases, with 24 bases lying between them. This CDR3 is 18 amino acids long. The CDR3 nucleotides read TGTGCCAGCAGTTTCCCCGGTTCTCAACCGGGATTTGAAGATACGCAGTATTTT. Amino acid sequence: CASSFPGSQPGFEDTQYF.

The chain has TRBV20-1 and TRBJ2-4; no clear D. Trimming took off 0 bases at V and 0 bases at J, with 3 bases between the two ends. From germline, CDR1 is DFQATT and CDR2 SNEGSKA (reference sequence). The length of the CDR3 is 13 residues. CDR3 bases: TGCAGTGCTAGAGAGCTAGCCAAAAACATTCAGTACTTC. As protein: CSARELAKNIQYF.

The table lists this clonotype with a few counts. In nucleotides, the CDR3 is TGTGCCAGCAGCCAAGTGGGGGCCGGGGAGCTGTTTTTT. Protein sequence: CASSQVGAGELFF. The V gene is TRBV7-3, the J gene TRBJ2-2; the D call may be TRBD1 or TRBD2 (5 bases each). The CDR3 has 13 residues. The V end lost 5 bases, the J end lost 6 bases, and 10 bases lay between the germline ends. The germline CDR1 and CDR2 sequences are SGHTA and FQGTGA.

This clonotype was observed many times. The V call is TRBV7-8, the J call TRBJ2-5, with 10 bases matching TRBD2. This CDR3 comprises 18 residues. The V segment lost 3 bases and the J segment 3 bases; nucleotides outside the gene matches: 13. CDR1 SGHVS and CDR2 FQNEAQ come from the germline V gene. In DNA form, the CDR3 reads TGTGCCAGCAGCTTCAGCCGAAGCGGGGGGGCCTATAAAGAGACCCAGTACTTC. Its translation is CASSFSRSGGAYKETQYF.

In its sample, this clonotype was seen many times. V is TRBV7-9 and J is TRBJ1-3, with TRBD1 matching over 8 bases. The CDR3 sequence is 17 residues long. Trimming removed 3 bases from V and 0 bases from J; junction bases left unmatched: 7. Germline V gene data show CDR1 as SEHNR and CDR2 as FQNEAQ (reference sequence). CDR3 region: CASSLAGGLSSGNTIYF. The CDR3 nucleotides read TGTGCCAGCAGCTTGGCAGGGGGCCTCAGCTCTGGAAACACCATATATTTT.

This clonotype was seen more than once but under ten times. This chain links TRBV7-2 with TRBJ1-1, with D perhaps matching TRBD1 (6 bases). CDR3 length: 13 residues. Germline assignment: CDR1 SGHTA and CDR2 FQGNSA. V was pared by 1 base and J by 7 bases, with 10 bases between. The CDR3 sequence is CASSLGKGVEAFF. As DNA, the CDR3 is TGTGCCAGCAGCTTAGGAAAGGGGGTTGAAGCTTTCTTT.

The chain combines TRBV12-3 or TRBV12-4 with TRBJ1-6; D gene uncertain. V was shortened by 10 bases and J by 7 bases, with 11 bases between the two germline ends. CDR3 length: 12 amino acids. The CDR3 region has the DNA TGTGCCAACAACGAACCAAATTCACCCCTCCACTTT. This encodes CANNEPNSPLHF.

The chain has TRBV6-8 and TRBJ2-1; D is perhaps TRBD2 (7 bases). V gave up 5 bases and J gave up 7 bases, with 18 bases separating them. CDR3 length equals 15 residues. Per the germline V gene, CDR1 is MNHGY and CDR2 is SAAAGT. The CDR3 sequence: CASSVSRGARNEQFF. The CDR3 nucleotides read TGTGCCAGCAGTGTATCCCGGGGGGCAAGGAATGAGCAGTTCTTC.

In the case of this clonotype: Possible read error: a much larger clone is one base away. This chain connects TRBV7-2 to TRBJ1-1; D is perhaps TRBD1 (5 bases). CDR1 SGHTA and CDR2 FQGNSA come from the germline V gene. The CDR3 length is 15 residues. Between the trimmed V and J ends, which lost 5 bases and 5 bases, there was a span of 18 bases. CDR3 loop: CASSLHRQSQTEAFF. The CDR3 DNA is TGTGCCAGCAGCCTCCACCGACAGAGCCAGACTGAAGCTTTCTTT.

This clonotype turned up a few times. The CDR3, as DNA: TGTGCCAGCACCAGACAGGAAATCGACGACGAGCAGTACTTC. Translation: CASTRQEIDDEQYF. J is TRBJ2-7 and V is TRBV6-8; possibly TRBD1 for D (6 bases). This CDR3 comprises 14 residues. Germline CDR1 MNHGY, CDR2 SAAAGT. V lost 7 bases and J 5 bases, leaving 18 bases between the germline ends.

At least ten counts were recorded for this clonotype. V is TRBV7-3 and J is TRBJ2-2; the D gene is possibly TRBD1 (5 bases). Germline CDR1 is SGHTA and CDR2 is FQGTGA. CDR3 length equals 15 residues. The V and J ends lost 1 base and 5 bases respectively, with 11 bases between them. The CDR3 reads CASSLSDSGTGELFF. In nucleotides, the CDR3 is TGTGCCAGCAGCTTAAGCGACAGTGGGACCGGGGAGCTGTTTTTT.

This clonotype was observed a handful of times. The genes are TRBV6-1 and TRBJ1-2, with a possible D match to TRBD1 (6 bases). From germline, CDR1 is MNHNS and CDR2 SASEGT. This CDR3 region has 15 residues. Trimming removed 1 base from V and 4 bases from J, with 13 bases in between. Written as DNA, the CDR3 is TGTGCCAGCAGTGAAGGTTGGTCGGGGGCCTATGGCTACACCTTC. As protein: CASSEGWSGAYGYTF.

This clonotype rates as medium-sized. The V gene is TRBV7-2, the J gene TRBJ1-3; TRBD1 matches at 8 bases. Germline V CDR1 and CDR2: SGHTA, FQGNSA. The CDR3 contains 15 residues. V dropped 5 bases and J dropped 4; count of bases not matched to a gene: 7. CDR3 sequence: CASSTFQGAGNTIYF. The CDR3 bases are TGTGCCAGCAGCACTTTTCAGGGGGCGGGAAACACCATATATTTT. Full variable domain (missing parts from reference TRBV7-2 and TRBJ1-3): GAGVSQSPSNKVTEKGKDVELRCDPISGHTALYWYRQSLGQGLEFLIYFQGNSAPDKSGLPSDRFSAERTGGSVSTLTIQRTQQEDSAVYLCASSTFQGAGNTIYFGEGSWLTVV.

The chain couples TRBV14 to TRBJ2-2; 10 nucleotides match TRBD2. The V gene's germline CDR1 is SGHDN and CDR2 FVKESK. This CDR3 spans 18 amino acids. The V segment lost 1 base and the J segment 4 bases; nucleotides outside the gene matches: 9. The CDR3 region has the DNA TGTGCCAGCAGCCAAGTCCAGCGGGGGGGCCTTGGCACCGGGGAGCTGTTTTTT. It codes for CASSQVQRGGLGTGELFF.

This clonotype was seen at least ten times. The chain employs TRBV7-9 and TRBJ2-3; 9 bases match TRBD1. V was pared by 2 bases and J by 4 bases, with 10 bases of the junction left unmatched. Per germline, CDR1 SEHNR and CDR2 FQNEAQ (reference sequence). This CDR3 comprises 17 residues. Here the CDR3 reads CASSLRPGQGQPDTQYF. CDR3 in DNA: TGTGCCAGCAGCTTACGTCCGGGACAGGGACAGCCAGATACGCAGTATTTT. The complete variable domain, with remaining parts taken from reference TRBV7-9 and TRBJ2-3, reads DTGVSQNPRHKITKRGQNVTFRCDPISEHNRLYWYRQTLGQGPEFLTYFQNEAQLEKSRLLSDRFSAERPKGSFSTLEIQRTEQGDSAMYLCASSLRPGQGQPDTQYFGPGTRLTVL.

J is TRBJ2-7 and V is TRBV11-2, with 8 nucleotides matching TRBD2. The CDR3 loop spans 19 amino acids. Germline CDR1 is SGHAT and CDR2 is FQNNGV. The ends lost 2 bases at V and 0 bases at J; junction bases unmatched: 15. CDR3 amino acids: CASSLYSSGVPRSSYEQYV. CDR3 DNA: TGTGCCAGCAGCTTATATAGTAGCGGGGTCCCCCGGAGCTCCTACGAGCAGTACGTC.

The chain links TRBV14 to TRBJ2-5, with D possibly matching TRBD2 (6 bases). CDR1 SGHDN and CDR2 FVKESK come from the germline V gene. The germline V and J ends were trimmed by 1 base and 4 bases, with 16 bases remaining between them. The length of the CDR3 is 16 residues. In DNA form, the CDR3 reads TGTGCCAGCAGCCAAGGGGAGGCTTCTAGGGGAGAGACCCAGTACTTC. The encoded protein is CASSQGEASRGETQYF.